A single TCR beta chain is shown here with its context. The sample belongs to a study of blood T cell repertoires in COVID-19. Study background: Samples representing acute and convalescent COVID-19 were sourced from the United States, Italy and Spain. PBMCs, B-cell-depleted T cells, or T cells were the source of the cDNA or gDNA that made up the material.

Authors' processing steps: Reference gene primer amplification gave estimated nucleated cell counts. Profiled with immunoSEQ multiplex PCR; TCRdb holds only in-frame clones, not every one. V and J calls and clone size are those listed in that table; D and trimming were worked out from the DNA. The repertoire has 140,000 to 150,000 clones, around 84% of them found once; the top ten carry 35% to 45%. V was pared by 2 bases and J by 0 bases, with 8 bases between. In germline, CDR1 is SEHNR, CDR2 FQNEAQ (reference sequence). The length of the CDR3 is 15 residues. Sequencing was carried out using peripheral blood. The origin of this receptor is a human donor in a cohort sampled during active COVID-19. This sequence joins TRBV7-9 and TRBJ1-3; D is ambiguous. CDR3: CASSLSLSSGNTIYF. CDR3 coding DNA: TGTGCCAGCAGCTTAAGCCTGAGCTCTGGAAACACCATATATTTT.